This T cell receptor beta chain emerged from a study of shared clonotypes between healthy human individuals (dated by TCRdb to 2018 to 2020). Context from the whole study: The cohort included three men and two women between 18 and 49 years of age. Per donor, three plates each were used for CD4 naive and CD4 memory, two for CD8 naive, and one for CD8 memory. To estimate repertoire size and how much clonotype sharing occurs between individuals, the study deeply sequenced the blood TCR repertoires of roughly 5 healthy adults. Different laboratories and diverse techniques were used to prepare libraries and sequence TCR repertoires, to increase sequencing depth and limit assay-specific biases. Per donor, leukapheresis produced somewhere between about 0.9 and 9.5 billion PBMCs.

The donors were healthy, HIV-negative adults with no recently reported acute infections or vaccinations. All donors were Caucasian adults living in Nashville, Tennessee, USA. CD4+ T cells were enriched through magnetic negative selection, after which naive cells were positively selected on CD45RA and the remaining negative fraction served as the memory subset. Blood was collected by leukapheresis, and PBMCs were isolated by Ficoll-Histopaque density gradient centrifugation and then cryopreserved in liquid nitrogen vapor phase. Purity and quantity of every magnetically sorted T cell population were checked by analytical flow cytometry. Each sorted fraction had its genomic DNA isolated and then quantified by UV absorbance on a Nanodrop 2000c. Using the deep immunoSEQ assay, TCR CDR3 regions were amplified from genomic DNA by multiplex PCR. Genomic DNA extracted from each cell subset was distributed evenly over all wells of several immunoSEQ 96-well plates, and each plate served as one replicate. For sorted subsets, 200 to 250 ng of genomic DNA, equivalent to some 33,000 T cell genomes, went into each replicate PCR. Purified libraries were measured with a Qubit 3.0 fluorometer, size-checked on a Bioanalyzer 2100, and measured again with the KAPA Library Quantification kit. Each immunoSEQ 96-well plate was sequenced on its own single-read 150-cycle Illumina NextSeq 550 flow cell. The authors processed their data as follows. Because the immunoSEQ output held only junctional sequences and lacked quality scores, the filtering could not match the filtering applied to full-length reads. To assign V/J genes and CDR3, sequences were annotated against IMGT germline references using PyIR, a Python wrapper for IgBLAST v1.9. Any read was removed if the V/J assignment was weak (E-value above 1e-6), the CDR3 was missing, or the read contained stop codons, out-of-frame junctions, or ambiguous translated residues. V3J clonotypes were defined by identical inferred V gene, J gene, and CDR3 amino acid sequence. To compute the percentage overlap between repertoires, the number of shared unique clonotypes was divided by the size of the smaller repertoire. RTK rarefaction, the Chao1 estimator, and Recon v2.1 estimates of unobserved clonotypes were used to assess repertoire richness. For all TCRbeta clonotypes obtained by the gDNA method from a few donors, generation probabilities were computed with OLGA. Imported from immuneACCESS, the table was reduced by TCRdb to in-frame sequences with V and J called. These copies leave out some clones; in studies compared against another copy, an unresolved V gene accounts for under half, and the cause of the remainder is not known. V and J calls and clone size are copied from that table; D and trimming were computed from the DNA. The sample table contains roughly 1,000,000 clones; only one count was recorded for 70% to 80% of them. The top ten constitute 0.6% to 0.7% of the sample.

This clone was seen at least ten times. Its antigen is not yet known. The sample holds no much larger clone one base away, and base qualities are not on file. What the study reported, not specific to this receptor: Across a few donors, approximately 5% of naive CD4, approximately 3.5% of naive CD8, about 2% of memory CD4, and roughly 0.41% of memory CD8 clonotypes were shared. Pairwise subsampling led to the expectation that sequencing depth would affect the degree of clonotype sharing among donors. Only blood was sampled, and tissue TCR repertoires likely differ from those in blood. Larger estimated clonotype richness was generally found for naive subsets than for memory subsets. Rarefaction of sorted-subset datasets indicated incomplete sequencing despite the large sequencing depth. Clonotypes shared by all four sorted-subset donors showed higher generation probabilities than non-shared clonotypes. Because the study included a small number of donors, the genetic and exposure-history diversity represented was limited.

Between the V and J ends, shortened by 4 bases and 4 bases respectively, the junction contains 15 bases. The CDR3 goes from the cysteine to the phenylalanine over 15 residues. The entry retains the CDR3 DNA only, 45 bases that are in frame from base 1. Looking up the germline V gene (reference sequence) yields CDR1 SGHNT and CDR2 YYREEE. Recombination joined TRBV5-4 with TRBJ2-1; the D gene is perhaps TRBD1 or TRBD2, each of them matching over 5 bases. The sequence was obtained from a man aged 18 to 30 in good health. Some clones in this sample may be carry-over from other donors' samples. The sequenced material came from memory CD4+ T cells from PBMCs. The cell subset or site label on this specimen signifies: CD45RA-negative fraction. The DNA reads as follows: TGTGCCAGCAGCCGGGGAAGGGGCCAGTACAATGAGCAGTTCTTC. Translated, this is CASSRGRGQYNEQFF.